This T cell receptor (beta chain) was profiled in a study of blood T cell repertoires in COVID-19. Study-level information: Researchers got acute and convalescent COVID-19 samples from the United States, Italy and Spain. Sources were T cells, B-cell-depleted T cells, or PBMCs; the material itself was cDNA or gDNA.

J gave up 8 bases and V 5 bases, and 18 bases lay outside the gene matches. The CDR3 is 18 residues long. The V gene's germline CDR1 is SGHTA and CDR2 FQGTGA. Study processing details: Reference gene primer amplification gave estimated nucleated cell counts. Data came from immunoSEQ multiplex PCR; TCRdb stores just in-frame clones and leaves some out. The V and J calls and clone size were taken over from that table, and D and trimming were inferred from the DNA. The sample consists of some 220,000 clones, roughly four fifths of them appearing once. The chain carries TRBV7-3 and TRBJ2-1, with 10 bases lining up with TRBD2. Sequencing was done on a sample of peripheral blood. The sequence was collected from a man in his fifties or sixties with acute or convalescent COVID-19. The DNA for the CDR3 is TGTGCCAGCAGCCCGACGGTTTGGGCTAGCGGGGGAAGGGATGAGCAGTTCTTC. Its protein product is CASSPTVWASGGRDEQFF.